The T cell receptor beta chain under discussion was sequenced for a study of blood T cell repertoires in COVID-19. Study as a whole: Samples came from the United States, Italy and Spain, spanning acute and convalescent COVID-19. T cells, B-cell-depleted T cells, or PBMCs provided the cDNA or gDNA that served as material.

In the authors' workflow: Amplification of reference gene primers was used by the study to estimate nucleated cell counts. Sequencing used immunoSEQ multiplex PCR; TCRdb keeps in-frame clones, though not all of them. The DNA was the basis for D and trimming; V, J and clone size are from that table. Of 320,000 or so clones in the sample, about 90% were seen once. CDR1 and CDR2 (germline): SGHRS, YFSETQ. The CDR3 totals 15 residues. V lost 5 bases and J 4 bases, leaving 18 bases between the germline ends. Cohort allocation depended upon clinical history that participants reported. Sequencing used PBMCs or T cells enriched from blood (not recorded which). This TCR derives from a man aged 25-40 years who had recovered from COVID-19. V gene TRBV5-1 combines with J gene TRBJ1-2, with D perhaps TRBD1 (6 bases). The CDR3 loop reads CASSFGQPTVYGYTF. CDR3 sequence (DNA): TGCGCCAGCAGTTTCGGACAGCCTACGGTCTATGGCTACACCTTC.